This T cell receptor beta chain is from a study of blood T cell repertoires in COVID-19. Overall study: Acute-phase and convalescent COVID-19 samples originated in the United States, Italy and Spain. Nucleic acid was either cDNA or gDNA, and it came from T cells, B-cell-depleted T cells, or PBMCs.

V lost 6 bases and J 6 bases, leaving 9 bases between the germline ends. This CDR3 spans 12 amino acids. The V gene's germline CDR1 is MNHEY and CDR2 SVGAGI. As originally analysed: Estimation of nucleated cell counts relied on the amplification of reference gene primers. Using immunoSEQ multiplex PCR, the repertoire was profiled, and TCRdb retains in-frame clones only, with some absent. The V and J calls and clone size are taken from that table; D and trimming were inferred from the DNA. The sample has fewer than 70,000 clones, over 75% seen once. A single count supports this clone. This clonotype originated in a human donor in a cohort sampled during active COVID-19. What was sequenced was peripheral blood. The V and J genes are TRBV6-5 and TRBJ2-1; tentatively, D is TRBD2 (5 bases). The CDR3 loop reads CASSGEFNEQFF. CDR3 DNA: TGTGCCAGCAGCGGGGAGTTCAATGAGCAGTTCTTC.